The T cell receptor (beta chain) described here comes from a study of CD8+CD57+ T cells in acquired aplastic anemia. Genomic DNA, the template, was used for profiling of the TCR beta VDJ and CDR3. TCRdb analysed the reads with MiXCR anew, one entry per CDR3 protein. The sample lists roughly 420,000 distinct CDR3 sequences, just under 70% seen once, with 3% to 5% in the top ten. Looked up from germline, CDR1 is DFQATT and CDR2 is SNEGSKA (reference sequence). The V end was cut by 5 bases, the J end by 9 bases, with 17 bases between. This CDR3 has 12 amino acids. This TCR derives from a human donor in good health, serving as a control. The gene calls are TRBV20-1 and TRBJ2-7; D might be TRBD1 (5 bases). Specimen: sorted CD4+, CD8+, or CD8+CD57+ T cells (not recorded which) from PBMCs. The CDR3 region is CSAWGSFFGQYF. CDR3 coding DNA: TGCAGTGCTTGGGGCAGCTTCTTCGGGCAGTACTTC.